This entry concerns a single TCR beta chain. The antigen remains unidentified. This record comes from a study of cytomegalovirus exposure and HLA in healthy donors. Study-wide findings and caveats: Productive status was seen about 90% or about 30% of the time for most TCR beta V segments in an earlier analysis.

Primers included in the PCR were 60 Vbeta and 13 Jbeta primers. Sequenced by immunoSEQ multiplex PCR; TCRdb stores in-frame clones only, minus some. The table records approximately 160,000 clones, 77% of them present only once. The sample taken for sequencing was PBMCs. The source is a woman aged 25-40 years in good health and CMV-seropositive.

CDR3 sequence (DNA): TGCGCCAGCAGCCCCCAGGGGGGGAACACTGAAGCTTTCTTT. Its translation is CASSPQGGNTEAFF. The rearrangement links TRBV5-1 to TRBJ1-1; 7 positions match TRBD1. The V segment lost 4 bases and the J segment 1 base; nucleotides outside the gene matches: 4. The CDR3 loop spans 14 amino acids. Germline loops: CDR1 SGHRS, CDR2 YFSETQ.